Shown below are 8 T cell receptor beta chains from a single sample sequenced in a study of T cells in Graves' hyperthyroidism and ophthalmopathy. What was amplified from RNA transcripts were TCR beta CDR3 regions. HTBI primers were the set used in a first-round RT-PCR of the TCR CDR3. TCRdb recomputed calls from the multiplex PCR reads with MiXCR, one row per CDR3 protein. The sample contains fewer than 900,000 distinct CDR3 sequences, roughly a sixth of which appear only once. The sample taken for sequencing was blood. All receptors derive from a woman between 50 and 59 years old with Graves' hyperthyroidism that later progressed to Graves' ophthalmopathy.

This clonotype was observed many times. V gene TRBV5-1 combines with J gene TRBJ1-1, with D possibly TRBD1 on 6 matching bases. The V end was cut by 5 bases, the J end by 2 bases, with 16 bases between. The germline gives CDR1 SGHRS, CDR2 YFSETQ. This CDR3 comprises 15 residues. The CDR3 sequence: CASSHAKQGNTEAFF. DNA of the CDR3: TGCGCCAGCAGTCATGCGAAACAGGGAAACACTGAAGCTTTCTTT.

This clonotype was seen a few times. CDR3 coding DNA: TGTGCCAGCAGCTTAGATGGGACAGGTTATAATTCACCCCTCCACTTT. Translating gives CASSLDGTGYNSPLHF. V and J are TRBV7-9 and TRBJ1-6, with 8 nucleotides matching TRBD1. The CDR3 loop spans 16 amino acids. Losses at the gene ends were 1 base for V and 4 bases for J; bases not matched to a gene: 3. Germline assignment: CDR1 SEHNR and CDR2 FQNEAQ (reference sequence). The full variable domain, rest sourced from reference TRBV7-9 and TRBJ1-6, is DTGVSQNPRHKITKRGQNVTFRCDPISEHNRLYWYRQTLGQGPEFLTYFQNEAQLEKSRLLSDRFSAERPKGSFSTLEIQRTEQGDSAMYLCASSLDGTGYNSPLHFGNGTRLTVT.

This rearrangement joins TRBV27 to TRBJ2-7; tentatively, D is TRBD1 (5 bases). The germline V and J ends were trimmed by 7 bases and 3 bases, with 13 bases remaining between them. The CDR3 covers 13 residues. Germline V gives CDR1 MNHEY, CDR2 SMNVEV (reference sequence). The CDR3 DNA reads as TGTGCCAGCAAGCAGGGATTCAGCTACGAGCAGTACTTC. Translating gives CASKQGFSYEQYF.

The CDR3 loop is CASSLDLYQETQYF. CDR3 coding DNA: TGTGCCAGCAGCTTAGACCTATACCAAGAGACCCAGTACTTC. V and J are TRBV7-2 and TRBJ2-5; D remains ambiguous. The V end was cut by 1 base, the J end by 0 bases, with 6 bases between. Germline V CDR1 and CDR2: SGHTA, FQGNSA. The CDR3 length is 14 residues.

This clonotype has at least ten counts. The rearrangement uses TRBV18 and TRBJ1-2, with TRBD1 identical over 7 bases. V dropped 5 bases and J dropped 8; count of bases not matched to a gene: 8. Germline V CDR1 and CDR2: KGHSH, LQKENI. The CDR3 length is 13 residues. The CDR3 protein is CASSVDREEGYTF. DNA for the CDR3: TGTGCCAGCTCAGTAGACAGGGAAGAAGGCTACACCTTC.

This clonotype showed up just a few times. V gene TRBV5-1 combines with J gene TRBJ1-2, with a weak D call TRBD1 (6 bases). Trimming removed 4 bases from V and 3 bases from J, with 19 bases in between. The CDR3 consists of 16 residues. CDR1 is SGHRS, CDR2 YFSETQ, per germline. In DNA, the CDR3 is TGCGCCAGCAGCCCGCGGACGGACAGCGCATACTATGGCTACACCTTC. Its translation: CASSPRTDSAYYGYTF.

The V call is TRBV4-1, the J call TRBJ1-1, with D possibly matching TRBD1 (6 bases). Germline V gives CDR1 MGHRA, CDR2 YSYEKL. This CDR3 spans 17 amino acids. V was pared by 7 bases and J by 1 base, with 22 bases between. Written as DNA, the CDR3 is TGCGCCAGCACGCCCATCGGGGGGCTGTCCCGGAACACTGAAGCTTTCTTT. Protein sequence: CASTPIGGLSRNTEAFF.

The V gene is TRBV7-9, the J gene TRBJ1-1, with D possibly being TRBD1 (5 bases). Trimming took 6 bases from V and 8 from J, leaving 16 bases between them. The CDR3 totals 13 residues. Germline CDR1 reads SEHNR; CDR2 reads FQNEAQ (reference sequence). CDR3 nucleotides: TGTGCCAGCAGTCCGGAGGGACCCCGAGAAGCTTTCTTT. Protein sequence: CASSPEGPREAFF.